This T cell receptor beta chain was obtained from a study of technical replicates of blood from a few donors. Sequencing was performed with immunoSEQ multiplex PCR; in TCRdb, only in-frame clones are kept and a portion is missing. This sample has approximately 70,000 clones; about 97% occur once, and the top ten carry 0.25% to 0.3%. With V trimmed by 7 bases and J by 6 bases, 7 bases remained unmatched. This CDR3 contains 12 residues. Germline V gene lookup returns CDR1 SQVTM and CDR2 ANQGSEA. V usage is TRBV29-1 and J usage is TRBJ2-7; 9 positions agree with TRBD1. What was sequenced was T cells isolated from PBMCs. The TCR was taken from a human donor in good health. This CDR3 reads CSAVTGGAEQYF. CDR3 coding DNA: TGCAGCGCCGTGACAGGGGGGGCCGAGCAGTACTTC.